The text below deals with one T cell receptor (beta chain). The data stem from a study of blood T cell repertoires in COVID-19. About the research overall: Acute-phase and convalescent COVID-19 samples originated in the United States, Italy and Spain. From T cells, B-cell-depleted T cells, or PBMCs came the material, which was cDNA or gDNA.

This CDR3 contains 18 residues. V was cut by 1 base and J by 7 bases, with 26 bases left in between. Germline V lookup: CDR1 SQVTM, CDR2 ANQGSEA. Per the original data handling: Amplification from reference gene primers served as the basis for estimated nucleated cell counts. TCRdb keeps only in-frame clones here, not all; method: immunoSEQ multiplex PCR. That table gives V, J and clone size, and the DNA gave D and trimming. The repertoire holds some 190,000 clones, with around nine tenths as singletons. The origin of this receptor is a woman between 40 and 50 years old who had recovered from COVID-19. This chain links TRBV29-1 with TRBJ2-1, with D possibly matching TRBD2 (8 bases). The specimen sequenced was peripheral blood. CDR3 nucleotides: TGCAGCGTTGAAGGGGCCAGGGGGGCGGGAGGCCCCAGGAATGAGCAGTTCTTC. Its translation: CSVEGARGAGGPRNEQFF.